Presented here are 20 T cell receptor beta chains from one specimen sequenced in a study of blood T cell repertoires in COVID-19 (dated by TCRdb to the early 2020s). The method behind the library was the immunoSEQ multiplex PCR assay. The clones in this table, taken by TCRdb from immuneACCESS, are in-frame only. Not every clone is retained; where verified, under half of the shortfall comes from an unresolved V gene, and the cause of the rest is unknown. The sample has 220,000 or so clones on record, 60% to 85% of them singletons. The ten largest clones represent roughly 6% of the sample. The sequenced sample consisted of peripheral blood. The receptors here all came from a woman in her 70s with acute or convalescent COVID-19.

The chain combines TRBV2 with TRBJ1-1; 7 bases are a match to TRBD1. The CDR3 has 15 amino acids. Losses at the gene ends were 0 bases for V and 4 bases for J; bases not matched to a gene: 5. From germline, CDR1 is SNHLY and CDR2 FYNNEI. The CDR3 is CASSEARTGLTEAFF. CDR3 coding DNA: TGTGCCAGCAGTGAAGCGAGGACAGGACTCACTGAAGCTTTCTTT. Using reference TRBV2 and TRBJ1-1 for the parts outside the CDR3, the full variable domain is EPEVTQTPSHQVTQMGQEVILRCVPISNHLYFYWYRQILGQKVEFLVSFYNNEISEKSEIFDDQFSVERPDGSNFTLKIRSTKLEDSAMYFCASSEARTGLTEAFFGQGTRLTVV.

The chain is built from TRBV5-1 and TRBJ1-4; 7 nucleotides line up with TRBD1. V was clipped by 4 bases and J by 2 bases; unmatched bases: 5. The germline gives CDR1 SGHRS, CDR2 YFSETQ. The length of the CDR3 is 15 residues. The chain's CDR3 is CASSVQGSTNEKLFF. The DNA for the CDR3 is TGCGCCAGCAGCGTACAGGGGTCCACTAATGAAAAACTGTTTTTT. The full variable domain, its missing parts supplied by reference TRBV5-1 and TRBJ1-4, is KAGVTQTPRYLIKTRGQQVTLSCSPISGHRSVSWYQQTPGQGLQFLFEYFSETQRNKGNFPGRFSGRQFSNSRSEMNVSTLELGDSALYLCASSVQGSTNEKLFFGSGTQLSVL.

This sequence joins TRBV27 and TRBJ2-7; 12 bases map to TRBD2. The CDR3 contains 17 residues. Looked up from germline, CDR1 is MNHEY and CDR2 is SMNVEV (reference sequence). Trimming at V came to 4 bases and at J to 4 bases, leaving 11 bases not matched to a gene. DNA for the CDR3: TGTGCCAGCAGTTCCCCTAGCGGGAGGGCCGGTAAGTACGAGCAGTACTTC. Residues: CASSSPSGRAGKYEQYF.

V usage is TRBV5-1 and J usage is TRBJ1-3; TRBD1 aligns across 9 bases. This CDR3 contains 15 residues. V lost 4 bases, J lost 4 bases, and 6 bases stayed unmatched. CDR1 SGHRS and CDR2 YFSETQ come from the germline V gene. The CDR3 DNA is TGCGCCAGCAGCGAACAGGGGGCGCAGGGAAACACCATATATTTT. Translation gives CASSEQGAQGNTIYF.

This chain joins TRBV9 and TRBJ2-7; 9 nucleotides agree with TRBD2. In germline, CDR1 is SGDLS, CDR2 YYNGEE. This CDR3 is 14 amino acids long. J lost 5 bases, V lost 1 base, and 4 bases had no gene match. CDR3 DNA: TGTGCCAGCAGCGTACTAGCGGGATCCAACGAGCAGTACTTC. Translation: CASSVLAGSNEQYF.

The genes are TRBV10-3 and TRBJ2-3; 11 bases line up with TRBD1. The germline CDR1 and CDR2 sequences are ENHRY and SYGVKD. CDR3 size: 16 residues. The V gene end was trimmed by 2 bases and the J gene end by 5 bases; junction bases not matched to a gene: 6. CDR3: CAISEPDRGRVDTQYF. CDR3 DNA: TGTGCCATCAGTGAGCCGGACAGGGGGCGCGTAGATACGCAGTATTTT.

V is TRBV5-1 and J is TRBJ2-4, with 7 bases fitting TRBD1. Looked up from germline, CDR1 is SGHRS and CDR2 is YFSETQ. There are 16 residues in the CDR3. With V trimmed by 4 bases and J by 3 bases, 10 bases remained unmatched. In DNA, the CDR3 is TGCGCCAGCAGCACGCGACAGGGAAATTTCAAAAACATTCAGTACTTC. This sequence encodes CASSTRQGNFKNIQYF.

This chain joins TRBV28 and TRBJ1-5; possibly TRBD1 for D (5 bases). The CDR3 has 14 amino acids. In germline, CDR1 is MDHEN, CDR2 SYDVKM. Trimming stripped 6 bases from V and 3 bases from J, with 12 bases between. The CDR3 sequence is CASSLTDFNQPQHF. The CDR3 nucleotides are TGTGCCAGCAGCTTGACAGACTTCAATCAGCCCCAGCATTTT.

The chain carries TRBV25-1 and TRBJ2-1; a weak D match, TRBD1 (5 bases). The CDR3 spans 13 residues. The germline V gene encodes CDR1 MGHDK and CDR2 SYGVNS. The germline V and J ends were trimmed by 6 bases and 4 bases, with 10 bases remaining between them. The CDR3: CASSAGQYNEQFF. In DNA, the CDR3 is TGTGCCAGCAGCGCTGGACAATACAATGAGCAGTTCTTC.

The rearrangement joins TRBV2 to TRBJ2-2, with 8 bases matching TRBD1. Per the germline V gene, CDR1 is SNHLY and CDR2 is FYNNEI. The trim removed 6 bases at V and 4 bases at J, leaving 1 base unmatched. CDR3 length equals 13 residues. In DNA, the CDR3 is TGTGCCAGCAGGGGACAGGCCACCGGGGAGCTGTTTTTT. Translated: CASRGQATGELFF.

This clone was detected once. V usage is TRBV19 and J usage is TRBJ2-3; a weak D match, TRBD2 (6 bases). Germline CDR1 LNHDA, CDR2 SQIVND (reference sequence). The V gene lost 7 bases and the J gene lost 7 bases, with 18 bases spanning the gap. The CDR3 loop spans 14 amino acids. The CDR3 DNA reads TGTGCCAGTACTCCAAGGGAGCGGGTGAATACGCAGTATTTT. Protein sequence: CASTPRERVNTQYF.

The V call is TRBV5-1, the J call TRBJ1-3; maybe TRBD1 (6 bases). The CDR3 covers 15 residues. Germline V gene data show CDR1 as SGHRS and CDR2 as YFSETQ. The V gene lost 0 bases and the J gene lost 2 bases, with 9 bases spanning the gap. Written as DNA, the CDR3 is TGCGCCAGCAGCTTGGAGACAGGCCCTGGAAACACCATATATTTT. Its translation: CASSLETGPGNTIYF.

V and J are TRBV7-9 and TRBJ2-7; TRBD2 matches at 10 bases. CDR1 is SEHNR and CDR2 is FQNEAQ in the germline V gene (reference sequence). V trimming: 5 bases; J trimming: 4 bases; junction bases outside the gene matches: 11. The CDR3 spans 16 residues. The CDR3 here is CASSISFGLAAYEQYF. CDR3 DNA: TGTGCCAGCAGCATCAGTTTCGGACTAGCGGCATACGAGCAGTACTTC.

V and J are TRBV28 and TRBJ1-1; D call uncertain. V was cut by 5 bases and J by 0 bases, with 19 bases left in between. This CDR3 spans 17 amino acids. CDR1 is MDHEN and CDR2 is SYDVKM in the germline V gene. As DNA, the CDR3 is TGTGCCAGCAGTCCATACGGGAAATCGTCAGTGAACACTGAAGCTTTCTTT. The encoded protein is CASSPYGKSSVNTEAFF.

This clone was observed a few times. The chain carries TRBV18 and TRBJ2-5; TRBD2 matches 16 bases. The CDR3 spans 18 residues. J gave up 1 base and V 6 bases, and 8 bases lay outside the gene matches. Germline-derived CDR1 and CDR2 are KGHSH and LQKENI. Here the CDR3 DNA reads TGTGCCAGCTCCCAGGGACTAGCGGGAGGGAGCCTCCAAGAGACCCAGTACTTC. Translating it yields CASSQGLAGGSLQETQYF.

This chain connects TRBV2 to TRBJ2-5; 8 bases agree with TRBD1. This CDR3 has 16 residues. V was pared by 6 bases and J by 5 bases, with 14 bases of the junction left unmatched. The germline CDR1 and CDR2 sequences are SNHLY and FYNNEI. The CDR3 coding sequence is TGTGCCAGCAGCCCCGGGACAGGTCCCCGCCGGGAGACCCAGTACTTC. This gives the protein CASSPGTGPRRETQYF.

The gene calls are TRBV6-5 and TRBJ1-3; 7 nucleotides align to TRBD1. The CDR3 loop spans 15 amino acids. J was trimmed by 0 bases and V by 6 bases; bases with no gene match: 5. Germline-derived CDR1 and CDR2 are MNHEY and SVGAGI. The CDR3 DNA follows: TGTGCCAGCAGAGGCGGGACAGCCTCTGGAAACACCATATATTTT. Amino acids: CASRGGTASGNTIYF.

The genes are TRBV27 and TRBJ2-7; 7 nucleotides agree with TRBD1. V lost 5 bases and J lost 3; bases outside the gene matches: 1. The V gene's germline CDR1 is MNHEY and CDR2 SMNVEV (reference sequence). The CDR3 extends over 12 amino acids. The CDR3 bases are TGTGCCAGCAGTCCAGGGGGCTACGAGCAGTACTTC. Its translation: CASSPGGYEQYF.

This clone was observed a single time. The chain is built from TRBV10-3 and TRBJ2-1; maybe TRBD2 (5 bases). Germline CDR1 is ENHRY and CDR2 is SYGVKD. Trimming shortened V by 7 bases and J by 0 bases, and 7 bases separated the two germline ends. This CDR3 is 13 amino acids long. CDR3 bases: TGTGCCATCAATAGCGACTCCTACAATGAGCAGTTCTTC. It translates to CAINSDSYNEQFF.

This clone occurred once. The rearrangement links TRBV13 to TRBJ2-1, with 11 bases fitting TRBD2. The CDR3 extends over 19 amino acids. Germline CDR1 is PRHDT and CDR2 is FYEKMQ (reference sequence). With V trimmed by 4 bases and J by 1 base, 12 bases remained unmatched. The CDR3 DNA sequence: TGTGCCAGCAGCTCCAACCATGTAGCGGGAGGGAAGTCCTACAATGAGCAGTTCTTC. It yields the protein CASSSNHVAGGKSYNEQFF.